This T cell receptor beta chain appears in the sequencing data of a study of identical twins. The germline V gene has CDR1 DFQATT and CDR2 SNEGSKA (reference sequence). V shed 5 bases and J 3 bases; nucleotides not matched to a gene: 4. This CDR3 has 13 residues. This clonotype was counted many times. TCRdb fed the 5' RACE reads into MiXCR, producing one record per CDR3 protein. The sample lists about 660,000 distinct CDR3 sequences, 8.6% occurring once. The same sample was also used in a study of yellow fever vaccine responses in identical twins.

Sequences were obtained from PBMCs. The sequence came from a woman younger than 30 in good health. The V gene is TRBV20-1, the J gene TRBJ2-5, with 9 bases fitting TRBD2. CDR3 amino acids: CSAEGTSKETQYF. The CDR3 nucleotides read TGCAGTGCTGAGGGGACTAGCAAAGAGACCCAGTACTTC.